The next 10 T cell receptor beta chains were all read from a single sample in a study of cytomegalovirus exposure and HLA in healthy donors. The PCR had 60 Vbeta and 13 Jbeta primers. Clones were read by immunoSEQ multiplex PCR, and TCRdb kept only the in-frame ones, dropping some. The table has about 150,000 clones, about three quarters seen once; the top ten hold around 1.5%. The sample was PBMCs. These receptors were collected from a woman in her twenties or thirties in good health and CMV-seronegative.

This chain joins TRBV7-3 and TRBJ2-1; D is possibly TRBD1 (6 bases). From germline, CDR1 is SGHTA and CDR2 FQGTGA. V was clipped by 5 bases and J by 6 bases, with 11 bases between them. The CDR3 sequence is 13 residues long. As DNA, the CDR3 is TGTGCCAGCAGCGCCACAGGGTCCAATGAGCAGTTCTTC. Protein sequence: CASSATGSNEQFF.

This clone has a handful of counts. The V call is TRBV6-5, the J call TRBJ1-2, with D tentatively TRBD1 (6 bases). Germline assignment: CDR1 MNHEY and CDR2 SVGAGI. Trimming stripped 0 bases from V and 4 bases from J, with 9 bases between. This CDR3 is built from 14 residues. CDR3 sequence reads: CASSYSQGSYGYTF. The DNA of the CDR3 is TGTGCCAGCAGTTACTCCCAGGGGAGCTATGGCTACACCTTC.

The chain couples TRBV5-1 to TRBJ1-4; 7 bases are a match to TRBD1. The V gene end was trimmed by 4 bases and the J gene end by 8 bases; junction bases not matched to a gene: 8. CDR3 length equals 14 residues. The germline gives CDR1 SGHRS, CDR2 YFSETQ. CDR3 DNA: TGCGCCAGCAGCCCACAGGGGTGGTCCGAAAAACTGTTTTTT. Its protein product is CASSPQGWSEKLFF.

This rearrangement joins TRBV21-1 to TRBJ1-6. TRBV21-1 is flagged as a pseudogene. The CDR3 totals 16 residues. The CDR3, as DNA: TGTGCCAGCCTCAGGAGGGGCGCCGTAGGTAATTCACCCCTCCACTTT. Translated, it gives CASLRRGAVGNSPLHF.

The V gene is TRBV28, the J gene TRBJ2-2, with a possible D match to TRBD1 (5 bases). The CDR3 length is 16 residues. Germline CDR1 is MDHEN and CDR2 is SYDVKM. The V gene lost 1 base and the J gene lost 7 bases, with 16 bases spanning the gap. CDR3 protein: CASSLLQVGLGGELFF. CDR3 coding DNA: TGTGCCAGCAGTTTATTACAGGTTGGGTTAGGCGGGGAGCTGTTTTTT.

J is TRBJ1-2 and V is TRBV10-3; D unclear. The CDR3 loop spans 14 amino acids. Germline V gene lookup returns CDR1 ENHRY and CDR2 SYGVKD. V gave up 2 bases and J gave up 4 bases, with 11 bases separating them. The CDR3 sequence is CAISEPEGSYGYTF. CDR3 nucleotides: TGTGCCATCAGTGAGCCTGAAGGGAGCTATGGCTACACCTTC.

The CDR3 loop reads CASSEWGTGGLFIMGPLHF. The CDR3 nucleotides read TGTGCCAGCAGTGAATGGGGGACAGGGGGGCTCTTTATAATGGGACCCCTCCACTTT. The chain has TRBV2 and TRBJ1-6, with TRBD1 identical over 11 bases. Trimming at V came to 2 bases and at J to 12 bases, leaving 18 bases not matched to a gene. The CDR3 covers 19 residues. Per germline, CDR1 SNHLY and CDR2 FYNNEI.

This clone was counted a single time. V gene TRBV5-4 combines with J gene TRBJ2-5, with D unresolved. The CDR3 contains 14 residues. V gave up 2 bases and J gave up 2 bases, with 10 bases separating them. Germline V gives CDR1 SGHNT, CDR2 YYREEE (reference sequence). This chain's CDR3 is CASSFIRTQETQYF. The CDR3 DNA follows: TGTGCCAGCAGCTTTATTCGTACTCAAGAGACCCAGTACTTC.

The gene calls are TRBV2 and TRBJ2-5; D is possibly TRBD2 (5 bases). The length of the CDR3 is 14 residues. With 4 bases removed from V and 5 bases from J, the gap between germline ends came to 14 bases. Germline-derived CDR1 and CDR2 are SNHLY and FYNNEI. The CDR3 spells CASSVWSGRETQYF. CDR3 sequence (DNA): TGTGCCAGCAGTGTCTGGAGCGGACGGGAGACCCAGTACTTC.

The rearrangement links TRBV7-9 to TRBJ1-2, with a weak D call TRBD1 (6 bases). The germline V gene encodes CDR1 SEHNR and CDR2 FQNEAQ (reference sequence). V lost 1 base to trimming and J lost 5 bases, with 14 bases between them. CDR3 size: 15 residues. For the CDR3, the DNA is TGTGCCAGCAGCTTAGATGGGGGCGAGGGGTATGGCTACACCTTC. Translation: CASSLDGGEGYGYTF.